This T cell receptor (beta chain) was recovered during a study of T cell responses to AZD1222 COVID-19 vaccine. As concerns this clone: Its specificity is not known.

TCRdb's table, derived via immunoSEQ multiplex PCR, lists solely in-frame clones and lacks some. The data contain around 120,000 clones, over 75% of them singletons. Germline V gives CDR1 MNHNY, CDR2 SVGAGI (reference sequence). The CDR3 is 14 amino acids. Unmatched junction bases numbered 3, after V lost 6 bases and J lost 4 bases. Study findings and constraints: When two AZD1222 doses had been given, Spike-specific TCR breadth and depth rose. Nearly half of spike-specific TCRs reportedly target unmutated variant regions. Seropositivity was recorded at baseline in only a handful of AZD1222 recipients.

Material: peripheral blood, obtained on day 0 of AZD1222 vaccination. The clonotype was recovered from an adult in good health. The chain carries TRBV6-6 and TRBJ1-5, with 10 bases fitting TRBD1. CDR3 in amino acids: CASSSGQGNQPQHF. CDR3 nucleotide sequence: TGTGCCAGCAGCTCGGGACAGGGGAATCAGCCCCAGCATTTT.